A single sample is the source of the 12 T cell receptor beta chains below, sequenced in a study of shared clonotypes between healthy human individuals. This table comes from immunoSEQ multiplex PCR, and its TCRdb copy is limited to in-frame clones, with some not included. This repertoire shows about 710,000 clones, over 60% found once; its top ten account for approximately 2%. The sequencing input was memory CD4+ T cells sorted from blood. Described subset: CD45RA-negative fraction. These TCRs come from a woman between 25 and 40 years old in good health.

The chain has TRBV12-5 and TRBJ1-2; tentatively, D is TRBD1 (5 bases). The germline V gene encodes CDR1 LGHNT and CDR2 FRNRAP. V lost 6 bases to trimming and J lost 8 bases, with 13 bases between them. The CDR3 consists of 12 residues. CDR3 residues: CASGLRGGGYTF. As DNA, the CDR3 is TGTGCTAGTGGCCTGAGGGGTGGAGGCTACACCTTC. Variable domain in full (rest from reference TRBV12-5 and TRBJ1-2): DARVTQTPRHKVTEMGQEVTMRCQPILGHNTVFWYRQTMMQGLELLAYFRNRAPLDDSGMPKDRFSAEMPDATLATLKIQPSEPRDSAVYFCASGLRGGGYTFGSGTRLTVV.

The V and J genes are TRBV5-1 and TRBJ1-2; no reliable D call. Germline assignment: CDR1 SGHRS and CDR2 YFSETQ. Trimming pared 2 bases from V and 6 bases from J, leaving 8 bases between. The CDR3 is 12 residues long. As DNA, the CDR3 is TGCGCCAGCAGCTTTGGCAGCCATGGCTACACCTTC. Its translation: CASSFGSHGYTF.

This sequence joins TRBV2 and TRBJ2-2, with D possibly matching TRBD2 (6 bases). V dropped 3 bases and J dropped 5 bases, with 7 bases sitting between them. Looked up from germline, CDR1 is SNHLY and CDR2 is FYNNEI. CDR3 length: 13 residues. The CDR3 here is CASSEEGTGELFF. The DNA of the CDR3 is TGTGCCAGCAGTGAGGAGGGGACCGGGGAGCTGTTTTTT.

The gene calls are TRBV5-1 and TRBJ2-7; 8 bases are a match to TRBD2. The CDR3 is 16 residues long. J was trimmed by 5 bases and V by 0 bases; bases with no gene match: 10. CDR1 and CDR2 from the germline V gene are SGHRS and YFSETQ. The CDR3 is CASSLGHSGKRDEQYF. The CDR3 DNA is TGCGCCAGCAGCTTGGGGCATAGCGGGAAAAGGGACGAGCAGTACTTC.

The V call is TRBV25-1, the J call TRBJ2-1; D unclear. The CDR3 runs 12 residues. Germline V gene sequence: CDR1 MGHDK, CDR2 SYGVNS. With 1 base removed from V and 10 bases from J, the gap between germline ends came to 8 bases. The CDR3 DNA follows: TGTGCCAGCAGTGAATTGCCGCTCGAGCAGTTCTTC. It codes for CASSELPLEQFF. The full variable domain, in which reference TRBV25-1 and TRBJ2-1 provide the parts outside the CDR3, is EADIYQTPRYLVIGTGKKITLECSQTMGHDKMYWYQQDPGMELHLIHYSYGVNSTEKGDLSSESTVSRIRTEHFPLTLESARPSHTSQYLCASSELPLEQFFGPGTRLTVL.

This clone was observed a single time. A far larger clone is only one base removed, so a read error is likely. The J gene is TRBJ2-2, the V gene TRBV4-2; the D call may be TRBD1 or TRBD2 (5 bases each). This CDR3 region has 16 residues. Germline V CDR1 and CDR2: LGHNA, YNFKEQ. Between the trimmed V and J ends, which lost 1 base and 9 bases, there was a span of 18 bases. CDR3 in DNA: TGTGCCAGCAGCCAAGTGGTCGGGAAGGGGACCAGGGAGCTGTTTTTT. It specifies CASSQVVGKGTRELFF.

This chain connects TRBV5-4 to TRBJ2-1, with 13 bases aligning to TRBD2. CDR3 length: 16 amino acids. The J segment lost 6 bases and the V segment lost 4 bases, leaving 7 bases of the junction unmatched. CDR1 SGHNT and CDR2 YYREEE come from the germline V gene (reference sequence). CDR3 loop: CASSTRTSGGTNEQFF. DNA of the CDR3: TGTGCCAGCAGCACACGGACTAGCGGGGGTACCAATGAGCAGTTCTTC.

The rearrangement uses TRBV25-1 and TRBJ2-1, with D perhaps TRBD1 or TRBD2 (6 bases each). V lost 5 bases, J lost 1 base, and 12 bases lay in between. This CDR3 is 15 amino acids long. Germline CDR1 reads MGHDK; CDR2 reads SYGVNS. The CDR3 coding sequence is TGTGCCAGCAGTTTCGGGGGCGGGTCCTACAATGAGCAGTTCTTC. Its translation is CASSFGGGSYNEQFF.

V usage is TRBV4-1 and J usage is TRBJ2-1, with TRBD2 as a possible D gene (6 bases). Germline CDR1 MGHRA, CDR2 YSYEKL. The germline V and J ends were trimmed by 1 base and 2 bases, with 15 bases remaining between them. CDR3 length: 17 residues. The CDR3 DNA is TGCGCCAGCAGCCAAGCCCCCCGCGGGGTACCCTACAATGAGCAGTTCTTC. Translated, it gives CASSQAPRGVPYNEQFF.

This rearrangement joins TRBV7-9 to TRBJ2-7; D is undetermined. CDR3 size: 12 residues. CDR1 and CDR2 (germline): SEHNR, FQNEAQ (reference sequence). Trimming left V 3 bases short and J 5 bases short, with 8 bases between. CDR3 nucleotides: TGTGCCAGCAGCTTTCCCTACGACGAGCAGTACTTC. Translated, it gives CASSFPYDEQYF.

The rearrangement links TRBV5-1 to TRBJ1-1, with a tentative D call TRBD1 (5 bases). Per the germline V gene, CDR1 is SGHRS and CDR2 is YFSETQ. V lost 7 bases, J lost 4 bases, and 14 bases lay in between. There are 13 residues in the CDR3. The chain's CDR3 is CASGTGFATEAFF. CDR3 sequence (DNA): TGCGCCAGCGGTACAGGTTTTGCCACTGAAGCTTTCTTT.

V is TRBV6-1 and J is TRBJ1-1; D call uncertain. Per the germline V gene, CDR1 is MNHNS and CDR2 is SASEGT. V dropped 7 bases and J dropped 4 bases, with 16 bases sitting between them. The CDR3 is 14 amino acids. CDR3 DNA: TGTGCCAGCACTGGTTTCGGGGTCCCCACTGAAGCTTTCTTT. Protein: CASTGFGVPTEAFF.